This is a list of T cell receptor beta chains from one sample in a study of response to subunit inactivated influenza vaccine. TCRdb fed the RT-PCR reads into MiXCR, producing one record per CDR3 protein. The data contain fewer than 650,000 distinct CDR3 sequences, over 10% of them seen just once; the ten biggest clones take up about 12%. The source material was PBMCs from blood, sampled roughly 48 days after vaccination. These receptors were taken from a man between 50 and 59 years old who received an inactivated influenza vaccine. Both conserved end residues are part of each CDR3. A D gene is named only where the DNA matches it firmly. A row's size may be missing; if present it is once, few, many or a size class.

abundance,d_gene,v_gene,j_gene,CDR3aa,CDR3nt
.,.,TRBV6-5,TRBJ2-1,CASSYRRGTYNEQFF,TGTGCCAGCAGTTACCGGCGGGGAACCTACAATGAGCAGTTCTTC
.,TRBD1,TRBV20-1,TRBJ2-5,CSALTGAPATQYF,TGCAGTGCGCTTACAGGGGCCCCAGCGACCCAGTACTTC
.,.,TRBV6-5,TRBJ2-3,CASSSISGLNTDTQYF,TGTGCCAGCAGTTCCATCTCGGGACTTAACACAGATACGCAGTATTTT
.,.,TRBV7-9,TRBJ2-1,CASSLDGGDYNGQFF,TGTGCCAGCAGCTTAGATGGCGGGGATTACAATGGGCAGTTCTTC
.,.,TRBV11-2,TRBJ2-2,CASSPASAPLTGELFF,TGTGCCAGCAGCCCAGCTAGCGCCCCGCTCACCGGGGAGCTGTTTTTT
.,.,TRBV29-1,TRBJ1-3,CSVHSGNTIYF,TGCAGCGTTCACAGTGGAAACACCATATATTTT
.,TRBD1,TRBV3-1,TRBJ2-1,CASSQGQGFRQFF,TGTGCCAGCAGCCAGGGACAGGGATTTCGGCAGTTCTTC
.,TRBD1,TRBV7-3,TRBJ2-3,CASSWTGGGTDTQYF,TGTGCCAGCAGTTGGACAGGGGGAGGCACAGATACGCAGTATTTT
many,TRBD2,TRBV20-1,TRBJ2-3,CSASRAGVSDTQYF,TGCAGTGCTAGTAGGGCGGGAGTGTCAGATACGCAGTATTTT
.,TRBD1,TRBV7-6,TRBJ2-5,CASSDGTGSKTQYF,TGTGCCAGCAGCGACGGGACAGGTAGTAAGACCCAGTACTTC
.,.,TRBV29-1,TRBJ2-1,CSVRRGVGLIEQFF,TGCAGCGTCAGAAGGGGGGTTGGCCTGATCGAGCAGTTCTTC
.,.,TRBV28,TRBJ2-7,CASSLIGDSYEQYF,TGTGCCAGCAGTTTAATCGGCGACTCCTACGAGCAGTACTTC
few,.,TRBV10-3,TRBJ2-7,CAISPELYRELYEQYF,TGTGCCATCAGCCCCGAACTATACAGGGAACTGTACGAGCAGTACTTC